Following are 21 T cell receptor beta chains from one sample sequenced in a study of T-cell reconstitution after alpha-beta-depleted transplantation in children. TCRbeta library preparation incorporated unique molecular identifiers. TCRdb independently ran MiXCR on the PCR reads; one entry per CDR3 protein. The table records 70,000 to 95,000 distinct CDR3 sequences, about 16% of them present only once. Sequenced material: PBMCs, mostly from graft donor cells, taken 180 days after TCRalphabeta/CD19-depleted stem cell transplant. The receptors originated from a male patient between 2 and 10 years old who had a stem cell transplant for acute lymphoblastic leukemia, so the T cells may come from the graft donor.

The CDR3 bases are TGTGCCAGCAGCTTAGTGGGCTTCGACAGTAACCAAGAGACCCAGTACTTC. It specifies CASSLVGFDSNQETQYF. V gene TRBV7-9 combines with J gene TRBJ2-5; TRBD1 is a possible D gene (5 bases). The germline V gene has CDR1 SEHNR and CDR2 FQNEAQ (reference sequence). V was clipped by 1 base and J by 0 bases, with 15 bases between them. This CDR3 contains 17 residues.

The CDR3 region has the DNA TGCGCCAGCAGCTTGGACGGCAGGGGGCTGAACACCGGGGAGCTGTTTTTT. This gives the protein CASSLDGRGLNTGELFF. The genes are TRBV5-1 and TRBJ2-2; 8 bases map to TRBD1. CDR3 length equals 17 residues. V shed 0 bases and J 1 base; nucleotides not matched to a gene: 5. CDR1 and CDR2 (germline): SGHRS, YFSETQ.

The chain combines TRBV7-8 with TRBJ2-7; D is undetermined. Germline lookup yields CDR1 SGHVS and CDR2 FQNEAQ. Deletions cut 1 base from V and 2 bases from J, with 9 bases between. The CDR3 totals 14 residues. As DNA, the CDR3 is TGTGCCAGCAGCTTAGGAGGAATCACCTACGAGCAGTACTTC. Protein sequence: CASSLGGITYEQYF.

The sample holds a few counts of this clonotype. The chain carries TRBV29-1 and TRBJ2-3; 8 bases are shared with TRBD2. CDR1 SQVTM and CDR2 ANQGSEA come from the germline V gene. The CDR3 is 15 residues long. Trimming took 7 bases from V and 12 from J; bases not matched to a gene: 21. The CDR3 protein is CSADRISSGGLIQYF. The CDR3 DNA reads TGCAGCGCCGACCGAATAAGCAGCGGGGGCCTAATACAGTATTTT.

CDR3 bases: TGCAGCGTTTTAACAGGGGCTTGGAATGAGCAGTTCTTC. Its translation is CSVLTGAWNEQFF. V and J are TRBV29-1 and TRBJ2-1; 7 bases fit TRBD1. V was pared by 5 bases and J by 7 bases, with 8 bases of the junction left unmatched. The CDR3 contains 13 residues. Germline V CDR1 and CDR2: SQVTM, ANQGSEA.

The chain employs TRBV20-1 and TRBJ2-5, with no clear D. The CDR3 runs 12 residues. The V gene's germline CDR1 is DFQATT and CDR2 SNEGSKA (reference sequence). The V and J ends lost 3 bases and 2 bases respectively, with 7 bases between them. CDR3 nucleotide sequence: TGCAGTGCTAGGGCCGGGCAAGAGACCCAGTACTTC. This translates into CSARAGQETQYF.

This clonotype has at least ten counts. J is TRBJ2-3 and V is TRBV2; D call uncertain. V was trimmed by 10 bases and J by 0 bases, leaving 14 bases between them. The CDR3 runs to 14 residues. Germline CDR1 and CDR2: SNHLY and FYNNEI. The CDR3 spells CATKTQTSTDTQYF. The DNA of the CDR3 is TGTGCCACCAAGACACAGACTAGCACAGATACGCAGTATTTT.

Written as DNA, the CDR3 is TGCGCCAGCAGCTTGGCCAAGCAAGAGACCCAGTACTTC. Protein: CASSLAKQETQYF. The chain uses TRBV5-1 and TRBJ2-5; unclear D gene. The CDR3 has 13 residues. V was cut by 0 bases and J by 2 bases, with 5 bases left in between. Germline V lookup: CDR1 SGHRS, CDR2 YFSETQ.

This clonotype showed up many times. This chain links TRBV3-1 with TRBJ1-1; tentatively, D is TRBD1 (6 bases). In germline, CDR1 is LGHDT, CDR2 YNNKEL (reference sequence). This CDR3 spans 15 amino acids. Deletions cut 7 bases from V and 1 base from J, with 16 bases between. The CDR3 reads CASKLRGDSNTEAFF. The CDR3 coding sequence is TGTGCCAGCAAACTAAGGGGGGACTCGAACACTGAAGCTTTCTTT.

The chain recombines TRBV7-9 with TRBJ1-5; D perhaps matches TRBD1 (5 bases). CDR1 and CDR2 from the germline V gene are SEHNR and FQNEAQ (reference sequence). V lost 4 bases and J 4 bases, leaving 11 bases between the germline ends. The CDR3 contains 14 residues. As DNA, the CDR3 is TGTGCCAGCAGCTCGATGGGGCCAAATCAGCCCCAGCATTTT. Translating gives CASSSMGPNQPQHF. The complete variable domain, with remaining parts taken from reference TRBV7-9 and TRBJ1-5, reads DTGVSQNPRHKITKRGQNVTFRCDPISEHNRLYWYRQTLGQGPEFLTYFQNEAQLEKSRLLSDRFSAERPKGSFSTLEIQRTEQGDSAMYLCASSSMGPNQPQHFGDGTRLSIL.

This clonotype occurred a few times. The rearrangement links TRBV27 to TRBJ2-7, with 7 positions matching TRBD1. The CDR3 runs 15 residues. Germline lookup yields CDR1 MNHEY and CDR2 SMNVEV (reference sequence). After removal of 5 bases from V and 12 bases from J, the junction contained 19 bases not matched to a gene. In DNA form, the CDR3 reads TGTGCCAGCAGTCCTGACCCGGGACAGATAATGAGGCGGTACTTC. Translating it yields CASSPDPGQIMRRYF.

At least ten counts were recorded for this clonotype. The V call is TRBV10-3, the J call TRBJ2-7; the match to TRBD1 covers 11 bases. The length of the CDR3 is 13 residues. Germline V gene data show CDR1 as ENHRY and CDR2 as SYGVKD. The ends lost 6 bases at V and 2 bases at J; junction bases unmatched: 0. The CDR3 nucleotides read TGTGCCATCAGGGGACAGGGGGCCTACGAGCAGTACTTC. Its translation: CAIRGQGAYEQYF.

This clonotype was recorded a few times. The chain combines TRBV10-3 with TRBJ2-4; 9 bases fit TRBD2. Trimming took 4 bases from V and 5 from J; bases not matched to a gene: 3. CDR3 size: 14 residues. CDR1 is ENHRY and CDR2 is SYGVKD in the germline V gene. The CDR3 loop is CAISASGVENIQYF. CDR3 coding DNA: TGTGCCATCAGTGCTAGCGGGGTTGAAAACATTCAGTACTTC.

The V call is TRBV6-2 or TRBV6-3, the J call TRBJ1-1, with TRBD1 as a possible D gene (5 bases). Per germline, CDR1 MNHEY and CDR2 SVGEGT. Between the trimmed V and J ends, which lost 7 bases and 2 bases, there was a span of 11 bases. The CDR3 totals 13 residues. This chain's CDR3 is CASIGGDNTEAFF. CDR3 DNA: TGTGCCAGCATCGGTGGGGACAACACTGAAGCTTTCTTT.

This clonotype occurred a few times. The CDR3 sequence is CASSSSTGRPQHF. CDR3 sequence (DNA): TGTGCCAGCAGTTCCTCGACCGGGAGGCCCCAGCATTTT. The chain is built from TRBV5-5 and TRBJ1-5, with no clear D. The CDR3 sequence is 13 residues long. V lost 5 bases, J lost 9 bases, and 15 bases lay in between. Germline loops: CDR1 SGHKS, CDR2 YYEKEE (reference sequence).

The rearrangement uses TRBV11-2 and TRBJ2-2; 8 bases are shared with TRBD2. Germline values: CDR1 SGHAT, CDR2 FQNNGV. J was trimmed by 0 bases and V by 10 bases; bases with no gene match: 19. This CDR3 region has 19 residues. The CDR3 sequence is CAIEGPDSAGVANTGELFF. CDR3 bases: TGTGCCATCGAGGGCCCAGATTCAGCGGGGGTCGCGAACACCGGGGAGCTGTTTTTT.

This clonotype has only one observation. The V call is TRBV20-1, the J call TRBJ2-5; 13 bases match TRBD2. The V gene end was trimmed by 3 bases and the J gene end by 5 bases; junction bases not matched to a gene: 3. Germline lookup yields CDR1 DFQATT and CDR2 SNEGSKA (reference sequence). The CDR3 sequence is 14 residues long. CDR3 bases: TGCAGTGCTAGCGGGACTAGCGGGGTTGAGACCCAGTACTTC. The encoded protein is CSASGTSGVETQYF.

This clonotype was recorded a few times. The chain recombines TRBV7-9 with TRBJ1-5, with 7 bases fitting TRBD1. The CDR3 runs to 15 residues. Germline V CDR1 and CDR2: SEHNR, FQNEAQ (reference sequence). V shed 5 bases, J shed 4 bases, and the junction held 8 bases outside the gene matches. Here the CDR3 DNA reads TGTGCCAGCAGCCCCGAGGGGGCGGGAAATCAGCCCCAGCATTTT. Translating it yields CASSPEGAGNQPQHF.

In its sample, this clonotype was seen many times. The chain combines TRBV7-6 with TRBJ2-7; 11 bases are a match to TRBD1. Germline-derived CDR1 and CDR2 are SGHVS and FNYEAQ. The CDR3 runs to 18 residues. After removal of 0 bases from V and 4 bases from J, the junction contained 11 bases not matched to a gene. The CDR3 loop is CASSLALVGGQGAYEQYF. For the CDR3, the DNA is TGTGCCAGCAGCTTAGCTCTGGTGGGCGGACAGGGGGCGTACGAGCAGTACTTC.

Many counts were recorded for this clonotype. The chain combines TRBV27 with TRBJ2-7, with TRBD2 as a possible D gene (7 bases). This CDR3 spans 14 amino acids. Per germline, CDR1 MNHEY and CDR2 SMNVEV (reference sequence). Trimming cost V 2 bases and J 2 bases, with 10 bases left between them. The CDR3 reads CASSLGGAAYEQYF. The CDR3 bases are TGTGCCAGCAGTTTAGGGGGGGCTGCCTACGAGCAGTACTTC.

The CDR3 loop reads CATSGGQGAPNTGELFF. CDR3 DNA: TGTGCCACCAGTGGGGGACAGGGGGCTCCGAACACCGGGGAGCTGTTTTTT. The rearrangement links TRBV24-1 to TRBJ2-2, with 12 bases aligning to TRBD1. The CDR3 is 17 amino acids. With 5 bases clipped from V and 0 bases from J, the junction kept 3 bases outside the gene matches. Germline assignment: CDR1 KGHDR and CDR2 SFDVKD.